The rows below give T cell receptor beta chains drawn from one sample of a study of early T cells in non-severe SARS-CoV-2 infection. TCRdb fed the 5' RACE reads into MiXCR, producing one record per CDR3 protein. Here the sample spans about 25,000 distinct CDR3 sequences, about 4.4% being singletons. The sample was whole blood. The source of these receptors is an adult who was a healthcare worker with PCR-confirmed SARS-CoV-2 infection or an uninfected control (not recorded which). The CDR3 runs from the conserved cysteine through the conserved F or W. Fields, in order: J gene, clone size, V gene, D gene, CDR3 protein, CDR3 DNA. The D gene is left open where the match is weak. Some rows have no size entry. The others give once, few or many, or a class for an expanded clone.

J gene: TRBJ1-1
clone size: .
V gene: TRBV6-1
D gene: .
CDR3 protein: CASERVPAAEAFF
CDR3 DNA: TGTGCCTCCGAAAGAGTGCCCGCGGCTGAAGCTTTCTTT

J gene: TRBJ2-5
clone size: .
V gene: TRBV18
D gene: .
CDR3 protein: CASSPTIQETQYF
CDR3 DNA: TGTGCCAGCTCACCAACTATACAAGAGACCCAGTACTTC

J gene: TRBJ2-1
clone size: few
V gene: TRBV7-6
D gene: .
CDR3 protein: CASSQPSYNEQFF
CDR3 DNA: TGTGCCAGCAGCCAGCCCTCCTACAATGAGCAGTTCTTC

J gene: TRBJ2-3
clone size: many
V gene: TRBV11-3
D gene: .
CDR3 protein: CASSLRSTRTDTQYF
CDR3 DNA: TGTGCCAGCAGCCTCAGAAGCACCCGCACAGATACGCAGTATTTT

J gene: TRBJ2-1
clone size: many
V gene: TRBV7-6
D gene: .
CDR3 protein: CASSPGLKHSYNEQFF
CDR3 DNA: TGTGCCAGCAGCCCGGGACTCAAGCACTCCTACAATGAGCAGTTCTTC

J gene: TRBJ2-7
clone size: .
V gene: TRBV20-1
D gene: .
CDR3 protein: CSALGRGFWEQYF
CDR3 DNA: TGCAGTGCCCTCGGGAGAGGCTTTTGGGAGCAGTACTTC

J gene: TRBJ2-7
clone size: many
V gene: TRBV29-1
D gene: .
CDR3 protein: CSVQDSSYEQYF
CDR3 DNA: TGCAGCGTCCAGGACAGCTCCTACGAGCAGTACTTC

J gene: TRBJ1-5
clone size: many
V gene: TRBV6-5
D gene: .
CDR3 protein: CASSLRYSNQPQHF
CDR3 DNA: TGTGCCAGCAGCCTCAGGTATAGCAATCAGCCCCAGCATTTT

J gene: TRBJ1-4
clone size: many
V gene: TRBV30
D gene: TRBD1
CDR3 protein: CACGQGKNNEKLFF
CDR3 DNA: TGTGCCTGTGGACAGGGAAAAAATAATGAAAAACTGTTTTTT

J gene: TRBJ2-1
clone size: many
V gene: TRBV5-1
D gene: TRBD2
CDR3 protein: CASSKGLAGNNEQFF
CDR3 DNA: TGCGCCAGCAGCAAGGGACTAGCGGGCAACAATGAGCAGTTCTTC

J gene: TRBJ1-1
clone size: many
V gene: TRBV29-1
D gene: TRBD1
CDR3 protein: CSGDRGMNTEAFF
CDR3 DNA: TGCAGCGGGGACAGGGGGATGAACACTGAAGCTTTCTTT

J gene: TRBJ2-1
clone size: many
V gene: TRBV7-6
D gene: .
CDR3 protein: CASSLNVGWSYNEQFF
CDR3 DNA: TGTGCCAGCAGCTTAAACGTCGGGTGGTCCTACAATGAGCAGTTCTTC

J gene: TRBJ2-5
clone size: many
V gene: TRBV6-5
D gene: .
CDR3 protein: CASSYEQERTQYF
CDR3 DNA: TGTGCCAGCAGTTACGAACAGGAGCGGACCCAGTACTTC

J gene: TRBJ2-3
clone size: many
V gene: TRBV11-2
D gene: TRBD2
CDR3 protein: CASSHLAGGTDTQYF
CDR3 DNA: TGTGCCAGCAGCCATCTAGCGGGAGGCACAGATACGCAGTATTTT

J gene: TRBJ1-4
clone size: many
V gene: TRBV19
D gene: .
CDR3 protein: CASSADLNEKLFF
CDR3 DNA: TGTGCCAGTAGCGCGGACCTTAATGAAAAACTGTTTTTT

J gene: TRBJ1-1
clone size: few
V gene: TRBV29-1
D gene: .
CDR3 protein: CSVELQSEAFF
CDR3 DNA: TGCAGCGTTGAATTGCAAAGCGAAGCTTTCTTT

J gene: TRBJ2-3
clone size: .
V gene: TRBV7-9
D gene: TRBD2
CDR3 protein: CASSLGLAETTDTQYF
CDR3 DNA: TGTGCCAGCAGCTTAGGACTAGCGGAAACCACAGATACGCAGTATTTT

J gene: TRBJ1-3
clone size: many
V gene: TRBV7-9
D gene: .
CDR3 protein: CASSLGTAYGNTIYF
CDR3 DNA: TGTGCCAGCAGCTTAGGGACAGCCTATGGAAACACCATATATTTT

J gene: TRBJ2-7
clone size: many
V gene: TRBV7-9
D gene: TRBD1
CDR3 protein: CASSLKQGAREQYF
CDR3 DNA: TGTGCCAGCAGCTTAAAACAGGGGGCGCGGGAGCAGTACTTC

J gene: TRBJ2-2
clone size: many
V gene: TRBV20-1
D gene: TRBD1
CDR3 protein: CSARQGQNVGGGELFF
CDR3 DNA: TGCAGTGCTAGACAGGGACAGAATGTAGGTGGCGGGGAGCTGTTTTTT

J gene: TRBJ1-1
clone size: many
V gene: TRBV3-1
D gene: .
CDR3 protein: CASSQLQGLNTEAFF
CDR3 DNA: TGTGCCAGCAGCCAATTGCAGGGTCTGAACACTGAAGCTTTCTTT

J gene: TRBJ1-1
clone size: many
V gene: TRBV27
D gene: .
CDR3 protein: CASSLFINTEAFF
CDR3 DNA: TGTGCCAGCAGTTTATTCATAAACACTGAAGCTTTCTTT

J gene: TRBJ2-5
clone size: many
V gene: TRBV29-1
D gene: .
CDR3 protein: CSVELGAGTQYF
CDR3 DNA: TGCAGCGTTGAACTGGGGGCTGGGACCCAGTACTTC

J gene: TRBJ1-1
clone size: many
V gene: TRBV20-1
D gene: TRBD1
CDR3 protein: CSASETGVSTEAFF
CDR3 DNA: TGCAGTGCTTCGGAAACAGGGGTGAGCACTGAAGCTTTCTTT

J gene: TRBJ2-1
clone size: many
V gene: TRBV27
D gene: .
CDR3 protein: CASSLRGISYNEQFF
CDR3 DNA: TGTGCCAGCAGTCTCAGGGGAATCTCCTACAATGAGCAGTTCTTC

J gene: TRBJ2-6
clone size: many
V gene: TRBV25-1
D gene: .
CDR3 protein: CASSTFAGANVLTF
CDR3 DNA: TGTGCCAGCAGCACCTTCGCTGGGGCCAACGTCCTGACTTTC